This T cell receptor (beta chain) derives from a study of blood T cell repertoires in COVID-19. Per germline, CDR1 SEHNR and CDR2 FQNEAQ (reference sequence). Between the trimmed V and J ends, which lost 5 bases and 5 bases, there was a span of 13 bases. The CDR3 covers 15 residues. Per the original data handling: Scientists estimated how many nucleated cells there were by amplifying reference gene primers. Clones were sequenced by immunoSEQ multiplex PCR, and TCRdb holds only the in-frame ones, with some missing. The V and J calls and clone size are taken from that table; D and trimming were inferred from the DNA. This sample has 120,000 or so clones, with about nine tenths found just once.

This chain uses TRBV7-9 with TRBJ1-6, with a possible D match to TRBD1 (6 bases). Material: peripheral blood. The clonotype comes from a man aged 35 to 55 with acute or convalescent COVID-19. The CDR3 nucleotides are TGTGCCAGCAGCGATCGGACAGAAAATAATTCACCCCTCCACTTT. Residues: CASSDRTENNSPLHF.